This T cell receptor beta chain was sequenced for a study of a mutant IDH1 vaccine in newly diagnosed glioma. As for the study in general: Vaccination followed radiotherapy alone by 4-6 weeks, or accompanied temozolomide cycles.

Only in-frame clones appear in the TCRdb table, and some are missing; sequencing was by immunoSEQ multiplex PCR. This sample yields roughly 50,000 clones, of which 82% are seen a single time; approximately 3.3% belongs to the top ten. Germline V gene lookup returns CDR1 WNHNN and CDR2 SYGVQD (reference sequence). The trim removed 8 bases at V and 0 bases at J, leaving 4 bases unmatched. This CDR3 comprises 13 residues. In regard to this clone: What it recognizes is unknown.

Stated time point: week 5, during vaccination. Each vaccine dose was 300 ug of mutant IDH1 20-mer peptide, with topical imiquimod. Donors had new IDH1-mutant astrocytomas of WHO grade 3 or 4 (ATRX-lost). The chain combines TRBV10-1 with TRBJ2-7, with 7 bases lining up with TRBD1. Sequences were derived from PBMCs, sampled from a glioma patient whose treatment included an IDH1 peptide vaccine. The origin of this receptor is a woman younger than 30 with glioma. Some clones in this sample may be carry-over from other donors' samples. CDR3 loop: CASWPGGSYEQYF. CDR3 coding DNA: TGCGCCAGCTGGCCAGGGGGCTCCTACGAGCAGTACTTC.